This T cell receptor beta chain was identified during a study of blood T cell repertoires in COVID-19. The germline CDR1 and CDR2 sequences are SGHNT and YYREEE (reference sequence). The V and J ends lost 1 base and 4 bases respectively, with 15 bases between them. This CDR3 region has 15 residues. Sequenced by immunoSEQ multiplex PCR; TCRdb stores in-frame clones only, minus some. The repertoire holds about 280,000 clones, with 85% as singletons. Enrolled through a virtual design, the participants were between roughly 18 and 95 years of age and came from under 30 US areas. Participants had their cohort set by participant-reported clinical history.

The J gene is TRBJ2-7, the V gene TRBV5-4, with a tentative D call TRBD1 (6 bases). The specimen sequenced was PBMCs or T cells enriched from blood (not recorded which). This sequence was found in a woman in her forties or fifties who had recovered from COVID-19. The CDR3 nucleotides read TGTGCCAGCAGCTTGCGGGCAGGGGATCAATACGAGCAGTACTTC. Amino acid sequence: CASSLRAGDQYEQYF.